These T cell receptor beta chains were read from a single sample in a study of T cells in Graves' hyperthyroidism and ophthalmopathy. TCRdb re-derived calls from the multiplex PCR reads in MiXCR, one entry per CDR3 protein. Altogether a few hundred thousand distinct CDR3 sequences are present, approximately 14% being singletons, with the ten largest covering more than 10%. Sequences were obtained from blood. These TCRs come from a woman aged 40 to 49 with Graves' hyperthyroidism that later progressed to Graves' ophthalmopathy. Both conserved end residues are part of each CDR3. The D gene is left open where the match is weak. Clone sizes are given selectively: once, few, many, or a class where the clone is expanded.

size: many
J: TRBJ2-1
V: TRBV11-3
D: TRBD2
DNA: TGTGCCAGCAGCTTAGGGCTAGCGGGAGGAGGAGAGCAGTTCTTC
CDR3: CASSLGLAGGGEQFF

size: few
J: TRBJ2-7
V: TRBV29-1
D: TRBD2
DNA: TGCAGCGTTGAAGACTGGGCGGGAGGTCAGTACGAGCAGTACTTC
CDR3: CSVEDWAGGQYEQYF

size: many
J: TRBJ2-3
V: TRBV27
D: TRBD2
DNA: TGTGCCAGCAGTTTAAAGAGTCGACTAGCGGTCACAGATACGCAGTATTTT
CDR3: CASSLKSRLAVTDTQYF

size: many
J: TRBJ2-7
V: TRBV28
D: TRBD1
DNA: TGTGCCAGCAGTACAGGGGACCACGAGCAGTACTTC
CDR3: CASSTGDHEQYF

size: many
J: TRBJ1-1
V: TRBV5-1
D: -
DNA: TGCGCCAGCAGCTCAGGGCGGAGTATGAACACTGAAGCTTTCTTT
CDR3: CASSSGRSMNTEAFF

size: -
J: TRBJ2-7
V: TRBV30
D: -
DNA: TGTGCCTGGAGTGTACTTGAGGAGCAGTACTTC
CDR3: CAWSVLEEQYF

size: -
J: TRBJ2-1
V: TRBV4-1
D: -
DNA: TGCGCCAGCAGCCAAGATGAGGGCCTTCGGGAGCAGTTCTTC
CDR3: CASSQDEGLREQFF

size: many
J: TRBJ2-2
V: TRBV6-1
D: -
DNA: TGTGCCAGCAGTGGACTCGTTGGGGGGGGGCCCGGGGAGCTGTTTTTT
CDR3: CASSGLVGGGPGELFF

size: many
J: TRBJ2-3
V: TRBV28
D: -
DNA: TGTGCCAGCAGTTTTTGGGTAGTCGGCTCAGAGTATAGCACAGATACGCAGTATTTT
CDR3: CASSFWVVGSEYSTDTQYF

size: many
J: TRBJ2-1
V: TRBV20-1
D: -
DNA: TGCAGTGCTTCACGAACAAGCGGAACCTTTAGTGAGCAGTTCTTC
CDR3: CSASRTSGTFSEQFF

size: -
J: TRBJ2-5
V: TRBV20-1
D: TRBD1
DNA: TGCGGCAAGGGACAGGGCGTGGGGGAGACCCAGTACTTC
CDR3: CGKGQGVGETQYF

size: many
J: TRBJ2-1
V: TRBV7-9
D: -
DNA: TGTGCCAGTCAATCCCGGGATAGCTCCTACAATGAGCAGTTCTTC
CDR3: CASQSRDSSYNEQFF

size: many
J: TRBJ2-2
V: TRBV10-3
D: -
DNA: TGTGCCACTTCGGCGGAGCAAAGCGGGGAGCTGTTTTTT
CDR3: CATSAEQSGELFF

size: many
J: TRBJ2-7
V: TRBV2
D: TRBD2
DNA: TGTGCCAGCAGGACCCCTCCGGGACTAGTCCCATACGAGCAGTACTTC
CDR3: CASRTPPGLVPYEQYF

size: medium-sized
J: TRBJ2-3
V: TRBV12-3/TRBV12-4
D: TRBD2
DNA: TGTGCCAGCAGTTTGAGAGGACTAGCGGGTACAGATACGCAGTATTTT
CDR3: CASSLRGLAGTDTQYF

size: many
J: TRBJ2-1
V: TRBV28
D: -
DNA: TGTGCCAGCAGTCCGGCGGGGACGTACAATGAGCAGTTCTTC
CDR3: CASSPAGTYNEQFF

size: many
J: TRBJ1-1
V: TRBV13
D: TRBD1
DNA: TGTGCCAGCAGCTCACAGGGGGCGTGGACTGAAGCTTTCTTT
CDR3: CASSSQGAWTEAFF

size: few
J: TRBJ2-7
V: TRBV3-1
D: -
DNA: TGTGCCAGCAGCCAAGATTTAGCAGGAATCGAGCAGTACTTC
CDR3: CASSQDLAGIEQYF

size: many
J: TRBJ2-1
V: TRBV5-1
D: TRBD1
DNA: TGCGCCAGCAGTAAACCCGGACAGGGTATCAATGAGCAGTTCTTC
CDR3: CASSKPGQGINEQFF

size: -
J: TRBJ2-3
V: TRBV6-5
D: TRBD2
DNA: TGTGCCAGCGGTTATCTGCGGGGAGGGATAGATACGCAGTATTTT
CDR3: CASGYLRGGIDTQYF

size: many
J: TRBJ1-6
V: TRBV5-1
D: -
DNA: TGCGCCAGCAGCTTGTCTGGGACGGGGGAAAATTCACCCCTCCACTTT
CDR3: CASSLSGTGENSPLHF

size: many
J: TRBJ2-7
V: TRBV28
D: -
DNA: TGTGCCAGCAGGCCCAGGGGAGGCTCCTACGAGCAGTACTTC
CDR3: CASRPRGGSYEQYF

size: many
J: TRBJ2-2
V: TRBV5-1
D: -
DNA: TGCGCCAGCAGCGGACTACGGGGCGGGGAGCTGTTTTTT
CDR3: CASSGLRGGELFF

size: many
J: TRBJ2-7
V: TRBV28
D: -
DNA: TGTGCCAGCAGTTCCGTTCCCCTCTACGAGCAGTACTTC
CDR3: CASSSVPLYEQYF

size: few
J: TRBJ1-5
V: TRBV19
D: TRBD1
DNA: TGTGCCAGTAGTATGAAGGGGGCGGTTGGCAATCAGCCCCAGCATTTT
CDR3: CASSMKGAVGNQPQHF

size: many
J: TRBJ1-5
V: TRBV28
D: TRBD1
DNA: TGTGCCAGCAGTTCGTGGGGACAGATTGACCTTAGCAATCAGCCCCAGCATTTT
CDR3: CASSSWGQIDLSNQPQHF

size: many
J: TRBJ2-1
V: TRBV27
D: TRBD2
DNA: TGTGCCAGCAGTTCGCTAGCGGGCGACAATGAGCAGTTCTTC
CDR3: CASSSLAGDNEQFF

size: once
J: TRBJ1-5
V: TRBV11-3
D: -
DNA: TGTGCCAGCAGCCGTGCGGAGGGAGGCAATCAGCCCCAGCATTTT
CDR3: CASSRAEGGNQPQHF

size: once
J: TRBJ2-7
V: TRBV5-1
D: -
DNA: TGCGCCAGCAGCTTGGGGTCTGGACAAGTCTACGAGCAGTACTTC
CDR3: CASSLGSGQVYEQYF

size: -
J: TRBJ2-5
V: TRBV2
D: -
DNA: TGTGCCAGCAGTGAAAGATCGTGGAACCAGTACTTC
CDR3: CASSERSWNQYF

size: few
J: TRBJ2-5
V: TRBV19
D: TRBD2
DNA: TGTGCCAGTAGTATACTAGCGGGAAAATTTGAGACCCAGTACTTC
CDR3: CASSILAGKFETQYF

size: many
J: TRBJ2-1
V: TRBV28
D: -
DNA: TGTGCCAGCAGGTCCTCCTACAATGAGCAGTTCTTC
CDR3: CASRSSYNEQFF

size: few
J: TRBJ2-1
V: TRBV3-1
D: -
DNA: TGTGCCAGCAGCCGCCGTTGGGAGCAGTTCTTC
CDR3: CASSRRWEQFF

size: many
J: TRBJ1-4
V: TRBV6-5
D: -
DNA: TGTGCCAGCAGTTACTCGAGTGCAACTAATGAAAAACTGTTTTTT
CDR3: CASSYSSATNEKLFF

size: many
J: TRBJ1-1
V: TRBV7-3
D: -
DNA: TGTGCCAGCAGCTACGGACAGAACACTGAAGCTTTCTTT
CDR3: CASSYGQNTEAFF